These T cell receptor beta chains were read from a single sample in a study of cytomegalovirus exposure and HLA in healthy donors. Clones were sequenced by immunoSEQ multiplex PCR, and TCRdb holds only the in-frame ones, with some missing. The sample has about 160,000 clones; approximately 88% are singletons. The source material was PBMCs. Source of these receptors: a woman aged 18-29 years in good health and CMV-seronegative. The CDR3 runs from the conserved cysteine through the conserved F or W. A D gene is named only where the DNA matches it firmly. Part of the rows lack a size; the others show once, few, many or a class for expanded clones.

NA	TRBJ2-3	TRBV7-3	TRBD2	CASSPGGDDTQYF	TGTGCCAGCAGCCCCGGGGGGGATGATACGCAGTATTTT
NA	TRBJ2-5	TRBV27	NA	CASSFWGNQETQYF	TGTGCCAGCAGTTTTTGGGGCAACCAAGAGACCCAGTACTTC
few	TRBJ2-6	TRBV18	NA	CASSAGSGANVLTF	TGTGCCAGCTCAGCGGGATCCGGGGCCAACGTCCTGACTTTC
NA	TRBJ2-5	TRBV25-1	NA	CASSDPGSVGETQYF	TGTGCCAGCAGTGATCCGGGATCAGTAGGGGAGACCCAGTACTTC
NA	TRBJ1-5	TRBV28	NA	CASSSGGPQHF	TGTGCCAGCAGTTCCGGAGGACCCCAGCATTTT
NA	TRBJ1-1	TRBV5-1	TRBD1	CASSLEGASISTEAFF	TGCGCCAGCAGCTTGGAGGGGGCGTCGATCTCTACTGAAGCTTTCTTT
NA	TRBJ1-2	TRBV6-1	NA	CASSNRVRHGYTF	TGTGCCAGCAGTAATCGGGTTCGGCATGGCTACACCTTC
NA	TRBJ1-6	TRBV30	NA	CASGLTYNSPLHF	TGTGCAAGTGGACTTACCTATAATTCACCCCTCCACTTT
few	TRBJ1-2	TRBV2	NA	CASTVAGASNGYTF	TGTGCCAGCACGGTTGCAGGGGCCTCAAATGGCTACACCTTC
NA	TRBJ2-7	TRBV6-5	TRBD2	CASNGAGGPSEQYF	TGTGCCAGCAATGGAGCGGGGGGGCCGAGCGAGCAGTACTTC
once	TRBJ2-5	TRBV7-9	NA	CASSSKETQYF	TGTGCCAGCAGCTCCAAAGAGACCCAGTACTTC
NA	TRBJ2-6	TRBV19	NA	CASSPGHSGANGLTF	TGTGCCAGTAGTCCCGGACACTCTGGGGCCAACGGCCTGACTTTC
many	TRBJ1-1	TRBV5-5	NA	CASSLGRGGRMNTEAFF	TGTGCCAGCAGCTTGGGTCGGGGGGGCCGAATGAACACTGAAGCTTTCTTT
once	TRBJ2-5	TRBV7-6	NA	CASSGPGGVETQYF	TGTGCCTCCAGTGGGCCCGGCGGGGTAGAGACCCAGTACTTC
NA	TRBJ1-2	TRBV11-2	NA	CASSLSGDGYTF	TGTGCCAGCAGCTTGTCAGGGGATGGCTACACCTTC
NA	TRBJ2-5	TRBV5-1	TRBD2	CASSLGLAGVETQYF	TGCGCCAGCAGCTTAGGACTAGCGGGGGTGGAGACCCAGTACTTC